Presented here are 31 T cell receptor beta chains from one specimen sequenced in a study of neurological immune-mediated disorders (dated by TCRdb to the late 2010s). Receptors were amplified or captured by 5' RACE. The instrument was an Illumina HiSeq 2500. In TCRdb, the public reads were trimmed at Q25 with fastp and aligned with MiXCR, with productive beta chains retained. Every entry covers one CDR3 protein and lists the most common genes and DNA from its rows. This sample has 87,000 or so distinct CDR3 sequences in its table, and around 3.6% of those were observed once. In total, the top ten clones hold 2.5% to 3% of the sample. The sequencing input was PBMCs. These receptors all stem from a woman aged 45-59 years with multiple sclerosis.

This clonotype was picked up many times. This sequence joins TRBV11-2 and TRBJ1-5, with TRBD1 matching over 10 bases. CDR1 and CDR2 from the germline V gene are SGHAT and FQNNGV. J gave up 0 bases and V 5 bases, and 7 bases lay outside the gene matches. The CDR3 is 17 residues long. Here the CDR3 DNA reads TGTGCCAGCAGCGGGGACAGGGGAAAGTTTAGCAATCAGCCCCAGCATTTT. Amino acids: CASSGDRGKFSNQPQHF.

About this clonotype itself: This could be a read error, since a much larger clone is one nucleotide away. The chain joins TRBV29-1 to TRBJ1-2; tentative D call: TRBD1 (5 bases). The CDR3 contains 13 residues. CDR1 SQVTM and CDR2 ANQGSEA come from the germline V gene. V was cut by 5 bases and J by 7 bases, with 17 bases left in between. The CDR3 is CSVRGKGFGGYTF. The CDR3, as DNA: TGCAGCGTTCGGGGGAAGGGTTTTGGTGGCTACACCTTC. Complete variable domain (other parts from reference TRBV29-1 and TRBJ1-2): SAVISQKPSRDICQRGTSLTIQCQVDSQVTMMFWYRQQPGQSLTLIATANQGSEATYESGFVIDKFPISRPNLTFSTLTVSNMSPEDSSIYLCSVRGKGFGGYTFGSGTRLTVV.

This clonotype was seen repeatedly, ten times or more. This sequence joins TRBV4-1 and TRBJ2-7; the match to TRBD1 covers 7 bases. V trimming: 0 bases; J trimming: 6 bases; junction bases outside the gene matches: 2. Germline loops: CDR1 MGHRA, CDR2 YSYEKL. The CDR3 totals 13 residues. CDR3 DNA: TGCGCCAGCAGCCAAGATCGACAGGGCGAGCAGTACTTC. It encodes CASSQDRQGEQYF.

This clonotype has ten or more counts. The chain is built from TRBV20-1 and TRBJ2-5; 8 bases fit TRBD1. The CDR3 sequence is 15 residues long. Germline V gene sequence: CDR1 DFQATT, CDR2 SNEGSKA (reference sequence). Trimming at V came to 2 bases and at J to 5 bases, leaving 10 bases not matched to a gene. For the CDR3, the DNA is TGCAGTGCTAGAAAGCAGGGGGCGCTAGGGGAGACCCAGTACTTC. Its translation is CSARKQGALGETQYF.

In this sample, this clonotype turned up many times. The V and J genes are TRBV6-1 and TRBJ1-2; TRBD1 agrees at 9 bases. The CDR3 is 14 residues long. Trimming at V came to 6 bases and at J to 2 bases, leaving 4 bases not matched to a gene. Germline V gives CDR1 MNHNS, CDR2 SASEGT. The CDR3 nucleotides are TGTGCCAGCAGGGTACAGGGGGCGAACTATGGCTACACCTTC. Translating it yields CASRVQGANYGYTF.

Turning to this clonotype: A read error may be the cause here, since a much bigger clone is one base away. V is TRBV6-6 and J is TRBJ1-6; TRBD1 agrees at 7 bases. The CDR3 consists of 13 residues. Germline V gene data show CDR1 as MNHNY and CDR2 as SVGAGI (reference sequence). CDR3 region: CVSSSDRASPLHF. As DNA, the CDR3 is TGTGTCAGCAGCTCTGACAGGGCCTCACCCCTCCACTTT.

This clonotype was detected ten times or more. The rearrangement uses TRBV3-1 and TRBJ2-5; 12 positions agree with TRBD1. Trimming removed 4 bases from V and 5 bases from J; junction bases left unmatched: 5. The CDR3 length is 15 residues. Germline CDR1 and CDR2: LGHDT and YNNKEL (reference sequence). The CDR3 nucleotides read TGTGCCAGCAGCCCTCGGGACAGGGGGCAGGAGACCCAGTACTTC. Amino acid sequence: CASSPRDRGQETQYF.

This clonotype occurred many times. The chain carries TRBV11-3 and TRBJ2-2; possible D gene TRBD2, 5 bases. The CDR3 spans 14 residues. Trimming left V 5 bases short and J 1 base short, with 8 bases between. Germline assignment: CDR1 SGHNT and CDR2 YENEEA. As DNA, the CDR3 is TGTGCCAGCAGCCGGACTGAGAACACCGGGGAGCTGTTTTTT. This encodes CASSRTENTGELFF.

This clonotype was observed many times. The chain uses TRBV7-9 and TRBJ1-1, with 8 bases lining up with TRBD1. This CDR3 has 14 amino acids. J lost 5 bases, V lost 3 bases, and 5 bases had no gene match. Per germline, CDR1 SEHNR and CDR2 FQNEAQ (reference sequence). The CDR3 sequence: CASSFQGAQTEAFF. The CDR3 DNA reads TGTGCCAGCAGCTTTCAGGGGGCGCAGACTGAAGCTTTCTTT.

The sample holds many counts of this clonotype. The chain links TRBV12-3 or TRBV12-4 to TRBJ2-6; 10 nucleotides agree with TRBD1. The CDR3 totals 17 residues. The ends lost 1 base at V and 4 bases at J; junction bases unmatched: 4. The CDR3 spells CASSLGTGGFGANVLTF. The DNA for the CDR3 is TGTGCCAGCAGTTTAGGGACAGGGGGATTCGGGGCCAACGTCCTGACTTTC.

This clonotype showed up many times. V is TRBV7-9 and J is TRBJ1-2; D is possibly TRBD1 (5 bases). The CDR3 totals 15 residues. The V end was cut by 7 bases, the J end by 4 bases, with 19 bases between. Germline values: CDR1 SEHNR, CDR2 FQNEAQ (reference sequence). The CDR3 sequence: CASTEVTGESYGYTF. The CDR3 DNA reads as TGTGCCAGCACCGAGGTTACAGGAGAATCCTATGGCTACACCTTC.

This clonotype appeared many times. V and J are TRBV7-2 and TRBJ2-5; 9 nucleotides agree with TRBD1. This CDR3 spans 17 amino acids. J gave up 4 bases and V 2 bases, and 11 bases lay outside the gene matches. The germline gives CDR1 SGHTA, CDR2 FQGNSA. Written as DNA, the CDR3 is TGTGCCAGCAGCTTATTGGCCAAAACAGGGGGCGGAGAGACCCAGTACTTC. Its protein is CASSLLAKTGGGETQYF. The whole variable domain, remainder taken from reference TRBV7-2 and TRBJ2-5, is GAGVSQSPSNKVTEKGKDVELRCDPISGHTALYWYRQSLGQGLEFLIYFQGNSAPDKSGLPSDRFSAERTGGSVSTLTIQRTQQEDSAVYLCASSLLAKTGGGETQYFGPGTRLLVL.

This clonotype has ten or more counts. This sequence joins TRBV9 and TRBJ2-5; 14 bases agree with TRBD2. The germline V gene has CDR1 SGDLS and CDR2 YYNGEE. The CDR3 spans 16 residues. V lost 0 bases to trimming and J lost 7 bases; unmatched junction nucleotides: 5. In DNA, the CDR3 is TGTGCCAGCAGCGTAGGGACTAGCGGGGGGTTAAGGACCCAGTACTTC. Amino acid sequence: CASSVGTSGGLRTQYF.

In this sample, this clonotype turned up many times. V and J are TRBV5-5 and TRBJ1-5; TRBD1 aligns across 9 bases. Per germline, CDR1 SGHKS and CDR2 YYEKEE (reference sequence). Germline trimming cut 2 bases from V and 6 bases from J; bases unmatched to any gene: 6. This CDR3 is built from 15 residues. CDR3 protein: CASSFGTGYSQPQHF. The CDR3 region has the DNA TGTGCCAGCAGCTTCGGGACAGGGTATAGTCAGCCCCAGCATTTT.

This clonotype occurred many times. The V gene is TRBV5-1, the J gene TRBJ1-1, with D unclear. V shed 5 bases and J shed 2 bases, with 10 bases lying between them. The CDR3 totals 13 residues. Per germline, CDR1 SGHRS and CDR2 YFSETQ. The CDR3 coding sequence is TGCGCCAGCAGTTTTAACGTAAACACTGAAGCTTTCTTT. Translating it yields CASSFNVNTEAFF. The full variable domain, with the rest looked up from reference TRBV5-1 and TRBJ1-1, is KAGVTQTPRYLIKTRGQQVTLSCSPISGHRSVSWYQQTPGQGLQFLFEYFSETQRNKGNFPGRFSGRQFSNSRSEMNVSTLELGDSALYLCASSFNVNTEAFFGQGTRLTVV.

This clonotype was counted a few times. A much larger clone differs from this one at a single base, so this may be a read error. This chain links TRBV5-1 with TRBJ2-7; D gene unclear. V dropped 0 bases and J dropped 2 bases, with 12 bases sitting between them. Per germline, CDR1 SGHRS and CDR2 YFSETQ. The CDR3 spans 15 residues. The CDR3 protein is CASSLAIAETYEQYF. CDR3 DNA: TGCGCCAGCAGCTTGGCCATCGCCGAGACCTACGAGCAGTACTTC. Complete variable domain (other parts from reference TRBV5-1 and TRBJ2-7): KAGVTQTPRYLIKTRGQQVTLSCSPISGHRSVSWYQQTPGQGLQFLFEYFSETQRNKGNFPGRFSGRQFSNSRSEMNVSTLELGDSALYLCASSLAIAETYEQYFGPGTRLTVT.

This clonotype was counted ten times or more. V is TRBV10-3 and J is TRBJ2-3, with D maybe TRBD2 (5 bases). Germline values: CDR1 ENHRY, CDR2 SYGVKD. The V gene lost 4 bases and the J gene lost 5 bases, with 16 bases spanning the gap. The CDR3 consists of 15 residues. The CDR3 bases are TGTGCCATCAGTGGCGGGCTTGGGGTTGGAGATACGCAGTATTTT. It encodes CAISGGLGVGDTQYF.

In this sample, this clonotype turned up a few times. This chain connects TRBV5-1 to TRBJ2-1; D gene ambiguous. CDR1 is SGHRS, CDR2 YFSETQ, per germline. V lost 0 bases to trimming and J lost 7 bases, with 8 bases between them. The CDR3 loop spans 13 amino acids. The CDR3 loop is CASSLAMVNEQFF. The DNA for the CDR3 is TGCGCCAGCAGCTTGGCCATGGTAAATGAGCAGTTCTTC.

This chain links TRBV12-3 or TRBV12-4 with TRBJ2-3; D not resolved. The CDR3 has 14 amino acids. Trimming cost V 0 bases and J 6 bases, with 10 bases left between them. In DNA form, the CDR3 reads TGTGCCAGCAGTTTAGCCCCCCTCGGGGATACGCAGTATTTT. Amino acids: CASSLAPLGDTQYF.

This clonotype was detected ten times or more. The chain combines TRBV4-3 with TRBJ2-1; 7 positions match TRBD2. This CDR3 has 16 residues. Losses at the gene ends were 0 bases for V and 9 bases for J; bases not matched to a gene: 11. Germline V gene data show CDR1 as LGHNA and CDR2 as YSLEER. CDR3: CASSQDGDYLSGEQFF. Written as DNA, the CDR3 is TGCGCCAGCAGCCAAGATGGGGACTACCTCTCGGGTGAGCAGTTCTTC.

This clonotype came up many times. For the CDR3, the DNA is TGCAGTGCTAGTCCCGCGGGCAGGGGGCGGGAGAAACTGTTTTTT. Its translation is CSASPAGRGREKLFF. The genes are TRBV20-1 and TRBJ1-4; TRBD1 aligns across 8 bases. Germline CDR1 reads DFQATT; CDR2 reads SNEGSKA (reference sequence). The CDR3 totals 15 residues. Trimming cost V 3 bases and J 11 bases; bases outside gene matches: 14.

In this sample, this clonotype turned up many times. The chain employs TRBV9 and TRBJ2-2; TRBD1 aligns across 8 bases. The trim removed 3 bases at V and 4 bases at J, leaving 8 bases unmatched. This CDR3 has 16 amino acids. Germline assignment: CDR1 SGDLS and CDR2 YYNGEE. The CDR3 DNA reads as TGTGCCAGCAGCGCCCACGGGACAGGAGGCACCGGGGAGCTGTTTTTT. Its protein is CASSAHGTGGTGELFF.

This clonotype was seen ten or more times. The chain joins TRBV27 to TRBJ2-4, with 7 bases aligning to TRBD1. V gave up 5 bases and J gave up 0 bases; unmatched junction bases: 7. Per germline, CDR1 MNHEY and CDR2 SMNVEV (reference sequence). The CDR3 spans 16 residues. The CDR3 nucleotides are TGTGCCAGCAGTGAAGGGACAGCACTAGCCAAAAACATTCAGTACTTC. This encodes CASSEGTALAKNIQYF.

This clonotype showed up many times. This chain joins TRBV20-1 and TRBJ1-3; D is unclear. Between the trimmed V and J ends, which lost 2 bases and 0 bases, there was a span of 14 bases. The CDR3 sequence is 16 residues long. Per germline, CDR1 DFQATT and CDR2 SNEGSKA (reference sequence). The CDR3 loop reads CSARPRFTSSGNTIYF. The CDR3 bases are TGCAGTGCTAGACCTCGTTTCACCAGCTCTGGAAACACCATATATTTT.

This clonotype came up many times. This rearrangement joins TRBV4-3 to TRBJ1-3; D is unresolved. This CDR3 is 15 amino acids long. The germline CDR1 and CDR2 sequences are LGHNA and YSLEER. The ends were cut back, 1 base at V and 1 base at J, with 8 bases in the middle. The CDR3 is CASSQGPNSGNTIYF. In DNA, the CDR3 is TGCGCCAGCAGCCAAGGACCGAATTCTGGAAACACCATATATTTT.

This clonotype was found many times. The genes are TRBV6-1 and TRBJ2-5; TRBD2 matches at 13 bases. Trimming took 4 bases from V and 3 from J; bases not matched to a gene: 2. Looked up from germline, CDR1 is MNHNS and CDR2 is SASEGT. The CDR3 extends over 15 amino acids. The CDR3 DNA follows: TGTGCCAGCAGTGCCGGGACTAGCGGGAAAGAGACCCAGTACTTC. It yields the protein CASSAGTSGKETQYF.

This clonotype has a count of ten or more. CDR3 in DNA: TGCAGTGCTAGGGAACGGGACAGGGATGGCTACACCTTC. Protein product: CSARERDRDGYTF. This chain links TRBV20-1 with TRBJ1-2, with 9 positions matching TRBD1. The CDR3 spans 13 residues. The V and J ends lost 3 bases and 6 bases, in that order; junction bases with no gene match: 5. Germline values: CDR1 DFQATT, CDR2 SNEGSKA (reference sequence).

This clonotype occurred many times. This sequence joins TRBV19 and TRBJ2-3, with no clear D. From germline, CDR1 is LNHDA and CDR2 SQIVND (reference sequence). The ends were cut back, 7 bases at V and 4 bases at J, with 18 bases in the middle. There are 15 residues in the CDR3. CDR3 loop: CASTPRPNSADTQYF. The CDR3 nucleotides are TGTGCCAGTACTCCTAGACCAAACAGCGCAGATACGCAGTATTTT.

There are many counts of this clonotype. As DNA, the CDR3 is TGCAGTGCTAGAGATCGGGGGACAGGGGGCTCTGAGCAGTTCTTC. Protein product: CSARDRGTGGSEQFF. The chain uses TRBV20-1 and TRBJ2-1; 12 nucleotides match TRBD1. CDR1 is DFQATT and CDR2 is SNEGSKA in the germline V gene (reference sequence). This CDR3 has 15 amino acids. J gave up 9 bases and V 0 bases, and 6 bases lay outside the gene matches.

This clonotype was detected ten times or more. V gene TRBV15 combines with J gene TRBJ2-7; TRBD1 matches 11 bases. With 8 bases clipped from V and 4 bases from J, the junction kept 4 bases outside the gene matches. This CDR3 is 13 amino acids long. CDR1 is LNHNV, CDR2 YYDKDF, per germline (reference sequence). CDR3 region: CATARDRGYEQYF. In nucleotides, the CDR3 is TGTGCCACCGCCCGGGACAGGGGGTACGAGCAGTACTTC. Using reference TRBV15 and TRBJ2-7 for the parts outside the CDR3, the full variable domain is DAMVIQNPRYQVTQFGKPVTLSCSQTLNHNVMYWYQQKSSQAPKLLFHYYDKDFNNEADTPDNFQSRRPNTSFCFLDIRSPGLGDTAMYLCATARDRGYEQYFGPGTRLTVT.

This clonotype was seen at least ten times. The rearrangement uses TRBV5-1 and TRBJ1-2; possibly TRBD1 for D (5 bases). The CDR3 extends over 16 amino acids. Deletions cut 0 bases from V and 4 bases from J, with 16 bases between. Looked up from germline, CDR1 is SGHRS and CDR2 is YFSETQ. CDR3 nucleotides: TGCGCCAGCAGCTTGGGGCGGGGCAGCCTTGGCTATGGCTACACCTTC. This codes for CASSLGRGSLGYGYTF.